These 27 T cell receptor beta chains originate from one sample sequenced in a study of shared clonotypes between healthy human individuals. Generated by immunoSEQ multiplex PCR, the TCRdb table keeps only in-frame clones and is missing some. The sample comprises roughly 1,800,000 clones, just under 95% of which are singletons, and under 1.5% rests with the top ten. Naive-designated CD8 cells lacked CD45RO, were positively enriched for CCR7, and omitted terminally differentiated effector memory CD45RA+ cells. The sample was naive CD8+ T cells sorted from blood. The receptors originated from a man younger than 35 in good health.

The rearrangement joins TRBV6-1 to TRBJ1-1; no clear D gene. V dropped 5 bases and J dropped 14 bases, with 18 bases sitting between them. The CDR3 covers 12 residues. Germline lookup yields CDR1 MNHNS and CDR2 SASEGT. CDR3 loop: CASSPQGGNRFF. As DNA, the CDR3 is TGTGCCAGCAGTCCCCAAGGAGGGAATCGATTCTTT.

This clone came up a few times. The J gene is TRBJ1-2, the V gene TRBV7-9, with D unclear. This CDR3 region has 13 residues. CDR1 SEHNR and CDR2 FQNEAQ come from the germline V gene (reference sequence). V lost 1 base, J lost 6 bases, and 9 bases lay in between. The CDR3 sequence is CASSLGGSHGYTF. CDR3 in DNA: TGTGCCAGCAGCTTAGGGGGTTCCCATGGCTACACCTTC.

To note about this clone: The same CDR3 can be traced to other DNA sequences in this sample. The genes are TRBV5-1 and TRBJ2-7; 8 bases are a match to TRBD1. CDR1 and CDR2 (germline): SGHRS, YFSETQ. The CDR3 totals 14 residues. V gave up 3 bases and J gave up 4 bases; unmatched junction bases: 6. CDR3 in amino acids: CASSSAQGAYEQYF. CDR3 DNA: TGCGCCAGCAGCTCCGCCCAGGGGGCTTACGAGCAGTACTTC.

A remark on this clone: The limits of the CDR3 on the DNA are not certain, so only TCRdb's listed CDR3 is given. J is TRBJ2-7 and V is TRBV28; the D segment call TRBD1 is taken from the table without a DNA check. The CDR3 has 13 amino acids, counting both end residues. Germline CDR1 reads MDHEN; CDR2 reads SYDVKM. CDR3: CASILGASGEQYF.

CDR3 nucleotides: TGTGCCAGCAGCCGCAATCCGGGGGTCCAAGAGACCCAGTACTTC. It encodes CASSRNPGVQETQYF. V and J are TRBV5-4 and TRBJ2-5, with D maybe TRBD2 (6 bases). Germline loops: CDR1 SGHNT, CDR2 YYREEE (reference sequence). Trimming took 4 bases from V and 1 from J, leaving 14 bases between them. There are 15 residues in the CDR3.

In the case of this clone: Other DNA sequences within the sample encode an identical CDR3. The chain employs TRBV13 and TRBJ2-1; 10 bases line up with TRBD2. The V and J ends lost 2 bases and 4 bases, in that order; junction bases with no gene match: 2. The CDR3 sequence is 15 residues long. Germline lookup yields CDR1 PRHDT and CDR2 FYEKMQ (reference sequence). The CDR3: CASSLLAGEYNEQFF. DNA of the CDR3: TGTGCCAGCAGCTTACTAGCGGGAGAATACAATGAGCAGTTCTTC.

The chain links TRBV7-2 to TRBJ2-7; D remains unclear. The germline V and J ends were trimmed by 1 base and 1 base, with 8 bases remaining between them. Germline CDR1 and CDR2: SGHTA and FQGNSA. There are 14 residues in the CDR3. The CDR3 DNA is TGTGCCAGCAGCTTAGATCACAAATCCTACGAGCAGTACTTC. Residues: CASSLDHKSYEQYF.

V is TRBV30 and J is TRBJ1-5, with TRBD1 as a possible D gene (6 bases). The V end was cut by 0 bases, the J end by 5 bases, with 8 bases between. Germline values: CDR1 GTSNPN, CDR2 SVGIG (reference sequence). CDR3 size: 13 residues. CDR3: CAWSVDSYQPQHF. DNA of the CDR3: TGTGCCTGGAGTGTGGACAGCTATCAGCCCCAGCATTTT.

The V and J genes are TRBV9 and TRBJ2-1; D is undetermined. The V end lost 0 bases, the J end lost 7 bases, and 8 bases lay between the germline ends. Germline V CDR1 and CDR2: SGDLS, YYNGEE. This CDR3 has 13 residues. CDR3 DNA: TGTGCCAGCAGCGTAGGCGAGTGGAATGAGCAGTTCTTC. Its protein product is CASSVGEWNEQFF.

V gene TRBV4-1 combines with J gene TRBJ2-7; D may be TRBD2 (6 bases). CDR1 is MGHRA and CDR2 is YSYEKL in the germline V gene. Trimming took 4 bases from V and 4 from J, leaving 20 bases between them. This CDR3 is built from 16 residues. The CDR3 nucleotides read TGCGCCAGCAGCCGATCCAAGGGAGGACTCGATTACGAGCAGTACTTC. This sequence encodes CASSRSKGGLDYEQYF.

V is TRBV6-5 and J is TRBJ2-3; TRBD1 or TRBD2 may be the D gene (5 bases each). V lost 6 bases and J 2 bases, leaving 9 bases between the germline ends. The CDR3 totals 13 residues. The V gene's germline CDR1 is MNHEY and CDR2 SVGAGI. The CDR3 loop is CASSGTHTDTQYF. The CDR3 DNA reads as TGTGCCAGCAGCGGGACCCACACAGATACGCAGTATTTT.

This chain's CDR3 is CASSFSAPHNEQFF. The CDR3 DNA sequence: TGTGCCAGCAGCTTCTCCGCCCCTCACAATGAGCAGTTCTTC. The chain employs TRBV7-9 and TRBJ2-1; no definite D call. The V and J ends lost 3 bases and 5 bases respectively, with 11 bases between them. This CDR3 spans 14 amino acids. The germline V gene encodes CDR1 SEHNR and CDR2 FQNEAQ (reference sequence).

This clone was seen just once. The rearrangement joins TRBV11-2 to TRBJ1-1; D possibly corresponds to TRBD1 (5 bases). CDR3 length: 15 amino acids. Trimming took 5 bases from V and 1 from J, leaving 14 bases between them. Germline V gene lookup returns CDR1 SGHAT and CDR2 FQNNGV. CDR3 protein: CASSLTGLTNTEAFF. In DNA form, the CDR3 reads TGTGCCAGCAGCCTGACGGGACTCACGAACACTGAAGCTTTCTTT.

V and J are TRBV27 and TRBJ2-1; TRBD1 matches at 9 bases. J gave up 0 bases and V 6 bases, and 6 bases lay outside the gene matches. In germline, CDR1 is MNHEY, CDR2 SMNVEV (reference sequence). This CDR3 is built from 16 residues. Here the CDR3 reads CASSLQGASSYNEQFF. The DNA for the CDR3 is TGTGCCAGCAGCCTACAGGGGGCGAGCTCCTACAATGAGCAGTTCTTC.

The count of this clone is one. The chain has TRBV6-6 and TRBJ2-7; 8 bases align to TRBD1. The CDR3 totals 13 residues. Germline CDR1 is MNHNY and CDR2 is SVGAGI (reference sequence). V gave up 4 bases and J gave up 6 bases; unmatched junction bases: 5. The CDR3 DNA follows: TGTGCCAGCAGTTCGGACAGGGCCGGCGAGCAGTACTTC. Translated, it gives CASSSDRAGEQYF.

This rearrangement joins TRBV9 to TRBJ2-5, with D perhaps assigned TRBD1 or TRBD2 (5 bases each). The CDR3 loop spans 18 amino acids. V lost 0 bases and J lost 4, with 22 bases in between. CDR1 is SGDLS, CDR2 YYNGEE, per germline. CDR3 bases: TGTGCCAGCAGCGTAGGACAGCACACTCTCGGGGCTGGAGAGACCCAGTACTTC. Translating it yields CASSVGQHTLGAGETQYF.

This chain links TRBV5-5 with TRBJ1-1, with 8 bases lining up with TRBD1. CDR3 length: 14 amino acids. Germline assignment: CDR1 SGHKS and CDR2 YYEKEE (reference sequence). The V segment lost 2 bases and the J segment 2 bases; nucleotides outside the gene matches: 2. The CDR3 spells CASSFTGGNTEAFF. CDR3 nucleotide sequence: TGTGCCAGCAGCTTTACAGGGGGTAACACTGAAGCTTTCTTT.

This clone was found once. The gene calls are TRBV9 and TRBJ2-1; 8 positions agree with TRBD1. This CDR3 spans 19 amino acids. The V gene's germline CDR1 is SGDLS and CDR2 YYNGEE. V was clipped by 4 bases and J by 0 bases; unmatched bases: 15. The CDR3, as DNA: TGTGCCAGCAGCATATCCGGACAGGGTCTGTCGGGCTCCTACAATGAGCAGTTCTTC. This codes for CASSISGQGLSGSYNEQFF.

The V call is TRBV6-5, the J call TRBJ1-1; D is unclear. Trimming shortened V by 3 bases and J by 3 bases, and 5 bases separated the two germline ends. Germline V gene lookup returns CDR1 MNHEY and CDR2 SVGAGI. This CDR3 contains 12 residues. CDR3 bases: TGTGCCAGCAGTTATATGCACACTGAAGCTTTCTTT. Translated, it gives CASSYMHTEAFF.

Turning to this clone: This sample also contains other DNA sequences that code for the same CDR3. The chain links TRBV9 to TRBJ2-7, with 7 bases aligning to TRBD2. V shed 0 bases, J shed 1 base, and the junction held 4 bases outside the gene matches. The germline gives CDR1 SGDLS, CDR2 YYNGEE. The CDR3 runs 15 residues. This CDR3 is CASSVGGSGSYEQYF. Here the CDR3 DNA reads TGTGCCAGCAGCGTAGGCGGTAGCGGGTCCTACGAGCAGTACTTC.

The chain combines TRBV6-5 with TRBJ1-1, with D uncertain. The CDR3 is made up of 13 amino acids. Trimming removed 6 bases from V and 6 bases from J, with 14 bases in between. Germline loops: CDR1 MNHEY, CDR2 SVGAGI. CDR3: CASRPRGSPEAFF. CDR3 nucleotide sequence: TGTGCCAGCAGGCCCCGAGGGTCCCCTGAAGCTTTCTTT.

The V and J genes are TRBV13 and TRBJ2-1, with D possibly matching TRBD1 (5 bases). Germline-derived CDR1 and CDR2 are PRHDT and FYEKMQ (reference sequence). The CDR3 is 16 amino acids. The V end lost 2 bases, the J end lost 5 bases, and 16 bases lay between the germline ends. The CDR3 DNA is TGTGCCAGCAGCTTATCCGACTGGGGCATTCACAATGAGCAGTTCTTC. This gives the protein CASSLSDWGIHNEQFF.

This chain links TRBV2 with TRBJ2-3; a weak D match, TRBD1 (6 bases). V was cut by 6 bases and J by 1 base, with 8 bases left in between. The CDR3 sequence is 13 residues long. CDR1 is SNHLY and CDR2 is FYNNEI in the germline V gene. For the CDR3, the DNA is TGTGCCAGCAGGGGACACGGCACAGATACGCAGTATTTT. Translated, it gives CASRGHGTDTQYF.

This clone was counted a single time. The chain combines TRBV29-1 with TRBJ2-7, with D possibly matching TRBD2 (6 bases). Per the germline V gene, CDR1 is SQVTM and CDR2 is ANQGSEA. Trimming took 4 bases from V and 2 from J, leaving 9 bases between them. CDR3 size: 12 residues. CDR3 in DNA: TGCAGCGTTGGGACTAATACCTACGAGCAGTACTTC. The encoded protein is CSVGTNTYEQYF.

This clone was seen only once. The CDR3 is CASSEGGGPSYEQYF. The DNA for the CDR3 is TGTGCCAGCAGCGAGGGAGGCGGACCCTCCTACGAGCAGTACTTC. This chain joins TRBV9 and TRBJ2-7; tentatively, D is TRBD2 (6 bases). The CDR3 is made up of 15 amino acids. The germline V gene encodes CDR1 SGDLS and CDR2 YYNGEE. The V gene lost 3 bases and the J gene lost 0 bases, with 13 bases spanning the gap.

The J gene is TRBJ2-7, the V gene TRBV4-3; D is unresolved. The CDR3 extends over 13 amino acids. The germline V gene has CDR1 LGHNA and CDR2 YSLEER. With 4 bases removed from V and 0 bases from J, the gap between germline ends came to 7 bases. CDR3 nucleotides: TGCGCCAGCAGCCCGGACGTCTCCTACGAGCAGTACTTC. It yields the protein CASSPDVSYEQYF.

V usage is TRBV19 and J usage is TRBJ2-5, with 7 bases matching TRBD1. Trimming removed 4 bases from V and 2 bases from J; junction bases left unmatched: 10. CDR1 and CDR2 from the germline V gene are LNHDA and SQIVND (reference sequence). The CDR3 has 16 amino acids. The CDR3 protein is CASSSGVAGGQETQYF. Written as DNA, the CDR3 is TGTGCCAGTAGTAGTGGGGTCGCAGGGGGACAAGAGACCCAGTACTTC.